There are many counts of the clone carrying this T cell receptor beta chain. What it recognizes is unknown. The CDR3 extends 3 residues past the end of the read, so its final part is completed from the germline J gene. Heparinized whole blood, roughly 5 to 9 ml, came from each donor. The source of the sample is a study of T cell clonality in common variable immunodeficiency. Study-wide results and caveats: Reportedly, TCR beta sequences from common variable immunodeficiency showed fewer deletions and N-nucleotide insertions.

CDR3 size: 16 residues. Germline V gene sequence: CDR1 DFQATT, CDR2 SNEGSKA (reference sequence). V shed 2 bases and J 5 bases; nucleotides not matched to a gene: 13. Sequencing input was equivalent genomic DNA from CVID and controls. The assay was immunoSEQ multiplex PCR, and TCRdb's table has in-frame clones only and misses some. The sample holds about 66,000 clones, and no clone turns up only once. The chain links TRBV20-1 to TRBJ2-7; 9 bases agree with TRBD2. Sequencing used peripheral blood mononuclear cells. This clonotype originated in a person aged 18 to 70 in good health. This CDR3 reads CSARPPSAGGPHEQYF. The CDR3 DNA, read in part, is TGCAGTGCTAGACCCCCCTCGGCGGGAGGGCCCCACGAG.